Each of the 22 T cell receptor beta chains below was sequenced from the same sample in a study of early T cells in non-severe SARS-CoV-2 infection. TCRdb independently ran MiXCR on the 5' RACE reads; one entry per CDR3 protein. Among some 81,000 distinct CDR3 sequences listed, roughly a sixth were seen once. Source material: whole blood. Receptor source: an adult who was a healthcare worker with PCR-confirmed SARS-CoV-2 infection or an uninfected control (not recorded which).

CDR3 DNA: TGTGCCAGCAGTTTAGCGCTACGGCAAGTTAACTATGGCTACACCTTC. This encodes CASSLALRQVNYGYTF. The chain uses TRBV12-3 or TRBV12-4 and TRBJ1-2; D is unresolved. V shed 0 bases and J shed 1 base, with 12 bases lying between them. This CDR3 is 16 amino acids long.

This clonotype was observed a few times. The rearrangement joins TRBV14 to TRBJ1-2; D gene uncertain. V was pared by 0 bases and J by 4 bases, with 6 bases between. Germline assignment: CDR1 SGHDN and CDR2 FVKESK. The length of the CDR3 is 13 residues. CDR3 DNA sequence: TGTGCCAGCAGCCAAGATCCTGTCTATGGCTACACCTTC. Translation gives CASSQDPVYGYTF.

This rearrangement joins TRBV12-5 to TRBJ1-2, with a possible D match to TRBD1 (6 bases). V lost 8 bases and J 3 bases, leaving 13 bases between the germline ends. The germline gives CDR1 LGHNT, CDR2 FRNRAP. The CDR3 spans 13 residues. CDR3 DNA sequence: TGTGCTAGTACCCAGGGGACATACTATGGCTACACCTTC. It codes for CASTQGTYYGYTF.

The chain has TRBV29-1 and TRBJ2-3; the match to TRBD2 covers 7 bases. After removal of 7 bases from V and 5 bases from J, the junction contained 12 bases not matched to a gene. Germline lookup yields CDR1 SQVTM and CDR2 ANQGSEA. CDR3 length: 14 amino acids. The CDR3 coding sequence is TGCAGCGCCCGGGCCAGCGGGAAGGGAGATACGCAGTATTTT. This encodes CSARASGKGDTQYF.

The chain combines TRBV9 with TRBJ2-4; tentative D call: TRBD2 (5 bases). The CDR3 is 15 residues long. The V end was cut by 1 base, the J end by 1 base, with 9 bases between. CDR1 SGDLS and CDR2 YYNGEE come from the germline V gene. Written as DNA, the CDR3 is TGTGCCAGCAGCGTATACCCGGGGGCCAAAAACATTCAGTACTTC. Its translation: CASSVYPGAKNIQYF.

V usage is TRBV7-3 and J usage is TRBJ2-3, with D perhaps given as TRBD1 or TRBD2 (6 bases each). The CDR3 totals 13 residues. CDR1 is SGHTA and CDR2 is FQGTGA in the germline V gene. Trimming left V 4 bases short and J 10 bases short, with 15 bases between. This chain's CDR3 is CASSSTGATAQYF. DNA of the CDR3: TGTGCCAGCAGCTCCACGGGGGCGACGGCGCAGTATTTT.

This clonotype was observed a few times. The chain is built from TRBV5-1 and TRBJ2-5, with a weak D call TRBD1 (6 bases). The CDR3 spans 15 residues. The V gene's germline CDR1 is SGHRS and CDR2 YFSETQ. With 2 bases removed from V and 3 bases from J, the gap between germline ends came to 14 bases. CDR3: CASSFRDTREETQYF. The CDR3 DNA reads TGCGCCAGCAGCTTCAGGGACACGCGGGAAGAGACCCAGTACTTC.

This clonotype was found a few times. The CDR3 DNA reads TGTGCCAGCATAGGAGGGGCGGGTCGGGCAGCTTTCTTT. Its protein is CASIGGAGRAAFF. The gene calls are TRBV25-1 and TRBJ1-1, with D perhaps matching TRBD1 (5 bases). CDR1 is MGHDK and CDR2 is SYGVNS in the germline V gene. Trimming left V 7 bases short and J 10 bases short, with 19 bases between. The CDR3 loop spans 13 amino acids.

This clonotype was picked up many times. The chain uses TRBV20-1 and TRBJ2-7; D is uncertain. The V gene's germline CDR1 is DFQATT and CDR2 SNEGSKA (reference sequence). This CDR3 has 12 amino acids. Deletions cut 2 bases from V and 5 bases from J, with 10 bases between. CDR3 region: CSARLGPHEQYF. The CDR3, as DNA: TGCAGTGCTAGACTGGGCCCACACGAGCAGTACTTC.

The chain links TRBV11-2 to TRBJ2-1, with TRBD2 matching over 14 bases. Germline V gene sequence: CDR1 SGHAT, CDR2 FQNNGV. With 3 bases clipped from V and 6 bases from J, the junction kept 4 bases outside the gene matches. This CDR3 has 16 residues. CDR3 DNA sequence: TGTGCCAGCAGCTTCCTGGGACTAGCGGGAGCCAATGAGCAGTTCTTC. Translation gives CASSFLGLAGANEQFF.

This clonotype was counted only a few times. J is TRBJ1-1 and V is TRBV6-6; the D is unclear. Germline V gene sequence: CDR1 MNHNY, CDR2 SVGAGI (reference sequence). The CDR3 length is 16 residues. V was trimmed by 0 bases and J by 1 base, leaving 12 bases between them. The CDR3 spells CASSYSRFSGNTEAFF. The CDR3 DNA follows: TGTGCCAGCAGTTACTCGAGATTTTCGGGGAACACTGAAGCTTTCTTT.

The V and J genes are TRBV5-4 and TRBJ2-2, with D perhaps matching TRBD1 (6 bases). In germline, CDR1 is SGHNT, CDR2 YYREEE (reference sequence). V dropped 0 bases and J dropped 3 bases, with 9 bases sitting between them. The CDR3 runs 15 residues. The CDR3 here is CASSLVGAHTGELFF. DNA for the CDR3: TGTGCCAGCAGCTTGGTGGGGGCCCACACCGGGGAGCTGTTTTTT.

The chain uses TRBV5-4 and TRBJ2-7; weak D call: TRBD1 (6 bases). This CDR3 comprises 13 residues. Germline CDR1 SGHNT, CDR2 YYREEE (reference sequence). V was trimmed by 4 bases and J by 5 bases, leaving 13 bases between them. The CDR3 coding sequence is TGTGCCAGCAGCGAGCAGGGGACCCACGAGCAGTACTTC. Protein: CASSEQGTHEQYF. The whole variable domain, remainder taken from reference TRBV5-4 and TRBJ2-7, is ETGVTQSPTHLIKTRGQQVTLRCSSQSGHNTVSWYQQALGQGPQFIFQYYREEENGRGNFPPRFSGLQFPNYSSELNVNALELDDSALYLCASSEQGTHEQYFGPGTRLTVT.

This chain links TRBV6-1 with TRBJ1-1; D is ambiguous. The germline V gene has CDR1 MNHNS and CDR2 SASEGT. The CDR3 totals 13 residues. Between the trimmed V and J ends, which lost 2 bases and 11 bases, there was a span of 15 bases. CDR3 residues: CASSELNPTKAFF. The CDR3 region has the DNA TGTGCCAGCAGTGAATTGAACCCAACTAAGGCTTTCTTT.

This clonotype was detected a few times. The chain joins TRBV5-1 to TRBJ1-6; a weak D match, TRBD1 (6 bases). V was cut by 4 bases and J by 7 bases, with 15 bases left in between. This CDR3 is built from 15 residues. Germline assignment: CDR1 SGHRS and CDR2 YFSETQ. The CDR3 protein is CASSLTGPQNSPLHF. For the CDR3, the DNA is TGCGCCAGCAGCCTTACAGGGCCCCAGAATTCACCCCTCCACTTT.

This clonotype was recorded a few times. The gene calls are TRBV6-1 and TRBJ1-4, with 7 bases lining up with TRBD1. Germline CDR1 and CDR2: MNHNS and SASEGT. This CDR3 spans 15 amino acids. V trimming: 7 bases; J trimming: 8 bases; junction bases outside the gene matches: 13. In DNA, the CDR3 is TGTGCCAGCACCAGAACCGGGACAGTTGGCGAAAAACTGTTTTTT. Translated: CASTRTGTVGEKLFF.

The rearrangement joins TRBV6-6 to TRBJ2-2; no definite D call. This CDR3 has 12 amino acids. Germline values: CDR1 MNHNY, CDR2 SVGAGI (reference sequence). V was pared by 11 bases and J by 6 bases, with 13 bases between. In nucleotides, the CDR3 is TGTGCCGTCTATGCGGTCCCCGGGGAGCTGTTTTTT. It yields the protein CAVYAVPGELFF.

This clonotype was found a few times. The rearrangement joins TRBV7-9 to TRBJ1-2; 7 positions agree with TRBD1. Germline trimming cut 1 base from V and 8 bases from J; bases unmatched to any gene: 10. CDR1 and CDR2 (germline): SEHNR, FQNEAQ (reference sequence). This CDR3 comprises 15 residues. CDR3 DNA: TGTGCCAGCAGCTTAGTGGGACAGCCGCCGAGAGGCTACACCTTC. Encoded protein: CASSLVGQPPRGYTF.

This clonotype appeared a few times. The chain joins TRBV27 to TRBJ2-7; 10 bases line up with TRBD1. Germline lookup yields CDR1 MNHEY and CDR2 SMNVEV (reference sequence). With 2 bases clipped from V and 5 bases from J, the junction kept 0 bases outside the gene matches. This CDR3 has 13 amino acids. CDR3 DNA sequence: TGTGCCAGCAGTTTAGACAGGGGGCACGAGCAGTACTTC. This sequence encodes CASSLDRGHEQYF.

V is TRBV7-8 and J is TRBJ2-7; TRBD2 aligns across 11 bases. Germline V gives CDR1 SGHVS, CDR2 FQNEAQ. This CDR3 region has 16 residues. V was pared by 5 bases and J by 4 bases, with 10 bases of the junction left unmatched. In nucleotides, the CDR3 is TGTGCCAGCAGCCCATTCAGACTAGCGGGGAAATACGAGCAGTACTTC. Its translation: CASSPFRLAGKYEQYF.

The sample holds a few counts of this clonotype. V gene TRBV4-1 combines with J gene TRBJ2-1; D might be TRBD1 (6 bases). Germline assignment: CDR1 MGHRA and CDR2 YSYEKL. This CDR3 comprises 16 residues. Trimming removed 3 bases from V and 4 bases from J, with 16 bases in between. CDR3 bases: TGCGCCAGCAGCCATACAGTCGACAGGACTTACAATGAGCAGTTCTTC. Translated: CASSHTVDRTYNEQFF.

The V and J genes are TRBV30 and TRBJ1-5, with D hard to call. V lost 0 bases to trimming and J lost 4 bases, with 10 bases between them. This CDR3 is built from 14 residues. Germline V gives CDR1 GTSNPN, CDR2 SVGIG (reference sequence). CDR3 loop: CAWSVQLGNQPQHF. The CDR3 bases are TGTGCCTGGAGTGTACAGTTGGGGAATCAGCCCCAGCATTTT.